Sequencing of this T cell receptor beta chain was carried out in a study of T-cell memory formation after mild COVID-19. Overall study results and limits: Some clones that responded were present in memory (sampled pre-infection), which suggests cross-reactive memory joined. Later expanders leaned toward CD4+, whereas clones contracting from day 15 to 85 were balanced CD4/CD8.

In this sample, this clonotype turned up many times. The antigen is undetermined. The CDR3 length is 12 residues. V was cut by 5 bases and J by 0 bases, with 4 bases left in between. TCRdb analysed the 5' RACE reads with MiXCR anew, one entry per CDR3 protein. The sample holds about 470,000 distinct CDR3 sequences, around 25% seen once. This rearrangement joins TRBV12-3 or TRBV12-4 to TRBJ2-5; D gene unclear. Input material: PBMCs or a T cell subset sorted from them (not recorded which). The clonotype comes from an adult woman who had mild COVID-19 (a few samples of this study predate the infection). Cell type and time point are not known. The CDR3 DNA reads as TGTGCCAGCAGTCAGTACCAAGAGACCCAGTACTTC. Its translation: CASSQYQETQYF.